A single sample is the source of the 20 T cell receptor beta chains below, sequenced in a study of vaccination effects on CD4 cells after COVID-19. Their antigens are not known. Method: immunoSEQ multiplex PCR; TCRdb's copy keeps in-frame clones and lacks some. The sample records 25,000 or so clones, 70% to 80% being singletons. ViraFEST used viral peptide pools to expand antigen-specific CD4+ T cells before sequencing. Culture proceeded for nine to ten days, and CD4+ T cells were then isolated. Vaccinees lacked prior SARS-CoV-2 infection and tested negative for nucleocapsid antibodies. The material sequenced was CD4+ T cells from PBMCs cultured with HCoV-OC43 spike peptides, taken before COVID-19 vaccination. This sample's subset: HCoV-OC43 spike overlapping peptide pool stimulation. The receptors derive from a human donor who received a COVID-19 vaccine.

The rearrangement links TRBV5-5 to TRBJ1-6; 8 nucleotides agree with TRBD1. This CDR3 comprises 14 residues. Germline V gene sequence: CDR1 SGHKS, CDR2 YYEKEE (reference sequence). Losses at the gene ends were 6 bases for V and 6 bases for J; bases not matched to a gene: 5. For the CDR3, the DNA is TGTGCCAGCACCTCCGACAGGGGTAATTCACCCCTCCACTTT. This translates into CASTSDRGNSPLHF.

By sample share, this clone is large. The chain links TRBV5-4 to TRBJ1-3; the D gene is possibly TRBD1 (6 bases). Trimming took off 3 bases at V and 2 bases at J, with 9 bases between the two ends. Looked up from germline, CDR1 is SGHNT and CDR2 is YYREEE (reference sequence). The CDR3 extends over 14 amino acids. The CDR3 coding sequence is TGTGCCAGCAGCTCAGGGGCAACTGGAAACACCATATATTTT. It translates to CASSSGATGNTIYF.

This clone was detected only a few times. This chain links TRBV4-1 with TRBJ2-1; D possibly corresponds to TRBD2 (6 bases). The length of the CDR3 is 19 residues. Trimming took off 0 bases at V and 1 base at J, with 19 bases between the two ends. The germline V gene encodes CDR1 MGHRA and CDR2 YSYEKL. CDR3 in DNA: TGCGCCAGCAGCCAAGACCGGGACTCCGGCCTACCATCCTACAATGAGCAGTTCTTC. Translation: CASSQDRDSGLPSYNEQFF.

The gene calls are TRBV6-5 and TRBJ1-6; D call uncertain. Germline assignment: CDR1 MNHEY and CDR2 SVGAGI. V lost 7 bases and J lost 11, with 12 bases in between. The CDR3 is 12 residues long. CDR3 DNA: TGTGCCAGCACGTTTATTAACCCACCCCTCCACTTT. This translates into CASTFINPPLHF.

The chain joins TRBV18 to TRBJ2-7, with 8 bases that match TRBD2. Germline trimming cut 3 bases from V and 5 bases from J; bases unmatched to any gene: 6. The CDR3 runs to 14 residues. Germline CDR1 KGHSH, CDR2 LQKENI. The CDR3 loop is CASSPLAGQDEQYF. DNA of the CDR3: TGTGCCAGCTCACCTTTAGCGGGACAAGACGAGCAGTACTTC.

This clone was recorded once. The gene calls are TRBV5-1 and TRBJ1-3, with 7 bases fitting TRBD1. The germline V gene has CDR1 SGHRS and CDR2 YFSETQ. This CDR3 is 15 amino acids long. Germline trimming cut 4 bases from V and 6 bases from J; bases unmatched to any gene: 10. The CDR3, as DNA: TGCGCCAGCAGCCCCCGGGACAGTGGAGAAAACACCATATATTTT. Amino acid sequence: CASSPRDSGENTIYF.

In this sample, this clone turned up once. V usage is TRBV5-1 and J usage is TRBJ1-5; D perhaps matches TRBD1 (6 bases). Trimming took 1 base from V and 5 from J, leaving 13 bases between them. The CDR3 has 15 amino acids. Germline V CDR1 and CDR2: SGHRS, YFSETQ. CDR3 sequence reads: CASSLTGRYDQPQHF. DNA for the CDR3: TGCGCCAGCAGCTTGACAGGGCGGTACGATCAGCCCCAGCATTTT.

The chain is built from TRBV5-1 and TRBJ2-7, with TRBD1 matching over 7 bases. Germline assignment: CDR1 SGHRS and CDR2 YFSETQ. The CDR3 loop spans 15 amino acids. V shed 0 bases and J 6 bases; nucleotides not matched to a gene: 9. CDR3 sequence: CASSLARQGPGEQYF. The CDR3 nucleotides are TGCGCCAGCAGCTTGGCCCGACAGGGCCCAGGCGAGCAGTACTTC.

The chain couples TRBV25-1 to TRBJ1-3; D uncertain. The CDR3 loop spans 14 amino acids. Looked up from germline, CDR1 is MGHDK and CDR2 is SYGVNS. Trimming stripped 5 bases from V and 0 bases from J, with 8 bases between. CDR3 nucleotide sequence: TGTGCCAGCAGTCAGCCAGCCTCTGGAAACACCATATATTTT. Encoded protein: CASSQPASGNTIYF.

The chain couples TRBV5-1 to TRBJ2-3; D may be TRBD1 or TRBD2 (5 bases each). Trimming stripped 4 bases from V and 2 bases from J, with 14 bases between. Germline-derived CDR1 and CDR2 are SGHRS and YFSETQ. This CDR3 spans 15 amino acids. CDR3 DNA: TGCGCCAGCAGCCCCTGGGGGTCGTCCACAGATACGCAGTATTTT. It is translated as CASSPWGSSTDTQYF. Combining the CDR3 with reference TRBV5-1 and TRBJ2-3 gives the whole variable domain KAGVTQTPRYLIKTRGQQVTLSCSPISGHRSVSWYQQTPGQGLQFLFEYFSETQRNKGNFPGRFSGRQFSNSRSEMNVSTLELGDSALYLCASSPWGSSTDTQYFGPGTRLTVL.

The table lists this clone with a few counts. This chain uses TRBV30 with TRBJ1-5; D remains unclear. From germline, CDR1 is GTSNPN and CDR2 SVGIG (reference sequence). The CDR3 is 14 amino acids. Trimming stripped 4 bases from V and 6 bases from J, with 16 bases between. DNA for the CDR3: TGTGCCTGGACTGGACCCGGCCGGGGTCAGCCCCAGCATTTT. Protein sequence: CAWTGPGRGQPQHF.

The gene calls are TRBV10-1 and TRBJ2-1, with D possibly TRBD1 on 5 matching bases. V lost 2 bases and J lost 4, with 9 bases in between. CDR3 size: 14 residues. CDR1 is WNHNN and CDR2 is SYGVQD in the germline V gene (reference sequence). In DNA form, the CDR3 reads TGCGCCAGCAGTGAGGAGACAGTATACAATGAGCAGTTCTTC. The encoded protein is CASSEETVYNEQFF.

V is TRBV6-5 and J is TRBJ2-5; TRBD1 matches 8 bases. The CDR3 has 14 amino acids. CDR1 is MNHEY and CDR2 is SVGAGI in the germline V gene. V lost 5 bases and J lost 5; bases outside the gene matches: 7. CDR3 sequence reads: CASSRTGRQETQYF. The CDR3 DNA follows: TGTGCCAGCAGTCGGACAGGGCGGCAGGAGACCCAGTACTTC.

V and J are TRBV4-1 and TRBJ1-1, with no clear D. This CDR3 region has 15 residues. Trimming took off 1 base at V and 1 base at J, with 10 bases between the two ends. Germline CDR1 reads MGHRA; CDR2 reads YSYEKL. The DNA of the CDR3 is TGCGCCAGCAGCCAAGCGGGTGTTAGGAACACTGAAGCTTTCTTT. Its translation: CASSQAGVRNTEAFF.

This sequence joins TRBV2 and TRBJ2-5; 11 bases line up with TRBD2. The germline V gene encodes CDR1 SNHLY and CDR2 FYNNEI. The CDR3 spans 17 residues. V dropped 5 bases and J dropped 3; count of bases not matched to a gene: 11. CDR3 sequence (DNA): TGTGCCAGCAGTCGGGAGACTAGCGGGGTTGGGGAAGAGACCCAGTACTTC. It specifies CASSRETSGVGEETQYF.

V is TRBV7-9 and J is TRBJ1-3; TRBD1 agrees at 7 bases. Germline trimming cut 3 bases from V and 0 bases from J; bases unmatched to any gene: 8. The germline CDR1 and CDR2 sequences are SEHNR and FQNEAQ (reference sequence). CDR3 length: 17 residues. The CDR3 protein is CASSFGGDSNSGNTIYF. The CDR3 DNA reads as TGTGCCAGCAGCTTTGGAGGGGACAGCAACTCTGGAAACACCATATATTTT.

The V call is TRBV3-1 (or the pseudogene TRBV3-2), the J call TRBJ2-1; 12 positions agree with TRBD2. J lost 6 bases, V lost 1 base, and 1 base had no gene match. This CDR3 comprises 15 residues. Per the germline V gene, CDR1 is LGHDT and CDR2 is YNNKEL (reference sequence). CDR3 DNA: TGTGCCAGCAGCCAAGGACTAGCGGGGGTCAATGAGCAGTTCTTC. It encodes CASSQGLAGVNEQFF.

This chain joins TRBV5-1 and TRBJ1-1, with D possibly TRBD1 on 5 matching bases. V lost 4 bases to trimming and J lost 4 bases, with 11 bases between them. The germline CDR1 and CDR2 sequences are SGHRS and YFSETQ. There are 13 residues in the CDR3. DNA of the CDR3: TGCGCCAGCAGCATTCAGGGACTCACTGAAGCTTTCTTT. Residues: CASSIQGLTEAFF.

This chain joins TRBV12-5 and TRBJ1-1; D remains ambiguous. The V gene's germline CDR1 is LGHNT and CDR2 FRNRAP. CDR3 size: 14 residues. Trimming stripped 0 bases from V and 0 bases from J, with 5 bases between. Written as DNA, the CDR3 is TGTGCTAGTGGTTTGGTGTGGGTGAACACTGAAGCTTTCTTT. It encodes CASGLVWVNTEAFF.

The rearrangement links TRBV28 to TRBJ2-3, with 12 bases matching TRBD2. Germline trimming cut 6 bases from V and 2 bases from J; bases unmatched to any gene: 6. Germline CDR1 is MDHEN and CDR2 is SYDVKM. The CDR3 has 16 residues. The DNA of the CDR3 is TGTGCCAGCAGCCAGACTAGCGGGGGTTACACAGATACGCAGTATTTT. This gives the protein CASSQTSGGYTDTQYF.